These 10 T cell receptor beta chains originate from one sample sequenced in a study of beta chain features in type 1 diabetes. Expressed TCRB transcripts were sequenced after all isolated RNA was converted to cDNA. TCRdb's copy holds only in-frame clones and misses some; the assay was immunoSEQ multiplex PCR. This table has a few hundred thousand clones, around 15% appearing once. The sample taken for sequencing was naive CD4+ T cells from blood. Receptors originate from a woman aged 18-35 years in good health.

This chain joins TRBV6-1 and TRBJ2-2; 7 bases map to TRBD1. V dropped 5 bases and J dropped 5; count of bases not matched to a gene: 5. CDR1 and CDR2 (germline): MNHNS, SASEGT. This CDR3 contains 14 residues. CDR3 in DNA: TGTGCCAGCAGTACAGGGGTTCAAACCGGGGAGCTGTTTTTT. It encodes CASSTGVQTGELFF.

This chain uses TRBV15 with TRBJ2-5; tentatively, D is TRBD2 (5 bases). The CDR3 consists of 16 residues. V was pared by 5 bases and J by 4 bases, with 20 bases between. Germline V gene lookup returns CDR1 LNHNV and CDR2 YYDKDF (reference sequence). CDR3 sequence (DNA): TGTGCCACCAGCTCCGGGATTACGGGCGGTTTAGAGACCCAGTACTTC. Residues: CATSSGITGGLETQYF.

The sample holds a few counts of this clone. The rearrangement uses TRBV6-4 and TRBJ2-1; 7 bases map to TRBD2. The CDR3 has 15 amino acids. The J segment lost 5 bases and the V segment lost 2 bases, leaving 6 bases of the junction unmatched. The germline CDR1 and CDR2 sequences are MRHNA and SNTAGT. The CDR3 sequence is CASSDRSGIHNEQFF. The CDR3 DNA reads TGTGCCAGCAGTGACCGAAGCGGGATTCACAATGAGCAGTTCTTC.

A few counts support this clone. The chain carries TRBV7-9 and TRBJ1-2; the match to TRBD1 covers 9 bases. Germline lookup yields CDR1 SEHNR and CDR2 FQNEAQ (reference sequence). The CDR3 covers 15 residues. V shed 5 bases and J 4 bases; nucleotides not matched to a gene: 8. Here the CDR3 DNA reads TGTGCCAGCAGCCCCAGACAGGGGGGAGGCTATGGCTACACCTTC. Translation: CASSPRQGGGYGYTF.

This clone was seen only a few times. The rearrangement uses TRBV30 and TRBJ1-5, with D possibly matching TRBD1 (6 bases). There are 14 residues in the CDR3. Germline assignment: CDR1 GTSNPN and CDR2 SVGIG (reference sequence). The V end lost 3 bases, the J end lost 6 bases, and 15 bases lay between the germline ends. For the CDR3, the DNA is TGTGCCTGGAGGAACAAGGGGGTAGGTCAGCCCCAGCATTTT. It codes for CAWRNKGVGQPQHF.

Turning to this clone: The same CDR3 also results from other DNA sequences found in this sample. The rearrangement uses TRBV25-1 and TRBJ2-7; 12 bases agree with TRBD2. The length of the CDR3 is 14 residues. Trimming took 4 bases from V and 2 from J; bases not matched to a gene: 0. From germline, CDR1 is MGHDK and CDR2 SYGVNS. The CDR3 here is CASSGTSGTYEQYF. The CDR3, as DNA: TGTGCCAGCAGTGGGACTAGCGGGACCTACGAGCAGTACTTC.

This rearrangement joins TRBV5-1 to TRBJ2-7; TRBD1 matches at 9 bases. The CDR3 has 15 residues. Losses at the gene ends were 0 bases for V and 9 bases for J; bases not matched to a gene: 10. The germline CDR1 and CDR2 sequences are SGHRS and YFSETQ. The CDR3 DNA follows: TGCGCCAGCAGCTTGGGACCGGGGGACAGGGTGGCGCAGTACTTC. It yields the protein CASSLGPGDRVAQYF.

CDR3 protein: CASSLRGREINQETQYF. For the CDR3, the DNA is TGTGCCAGCTCACTCAGAGGCCGAGAGATAAACCAAGAGACCCAGTACTTC. The gene calls are TRBV18 and TRBJ2-5; D is ambiguous. Trimming left V 4 bases short and J 0 bases short, with 18 bases between. This CDR3 has 17 amino acids. Germline V gene lookup returns CDR1 KGHSH and CDR2 LQKENI.

This clone has a handful of counts. V and J are TRBV28 and TRBJ1-2, with 9 bases aligning to TRBD1. CDR3 length equals 13 residues. From germline, CDR1 is MDHEN and CDR2 SYDVKM. Trimming at V came to 5 bases and at J to 4 bases, leaving 2 bases not matched to a gene. Here the CDR3 reads CASSMGQGYGYTF. CDR3 DNA: TGTGCCAGCAGTATGGGACAGGGCTATGGCTACACCTTC.

This chain connects TRBV7-3 to TRBJ1-1; 9 nucleotides line up with TRBD1. Germline trimming cut 5 bases from V and 1 base from J; bases unmatched to any gene: 11. Germline V gives CDR1 SGHTA, CDR2 FQGTGA. There are 17 residues in the CDR3. CDR3 protein: CASSLLSRGQGNTEAFF. DNA for the CDR3: TGTGCCAGCAGCCTTTTGTCCCGGGGACAGGGGAACACTGAAGCTTTCTTT.